The clone carrying this T cell receptor beta chain was seen ten or more times. V shed 1 base and J 3 bases; nucleotides not matched to a gene: 5. Germline loops: CDR1 SQVTM, CDR2 ANQGSEA. The CDR3 consists of 16 residues. The sample belongs to a study of CD8 T cells in ankylosing spondylitis. Generation of TCR beta libraries employed quantitative 5'-RACE incorporating molecular barcodes. TCRdb reanalysed the 5' RACE reads using MiXCR and keeps one entry per CDR3 protein. The table includes tens of thousands of distinct CDR3 sequences, less than 6% detected once. The TCR was taken from a male donor with ankylosing spondylitis or in good health (not recorded which). The sample comprised blood, either unsorted or a sorted T cell fraction (not recorded which). This sequence joins TRBV29-1 and TRBJ2-1, with 11 bases lining up with TRBD2. CDR3 residues: CSVEASGTSGYNEQFF. The DNA of the CDR3 is TGCAGCGTTGAAGCCTCCGGGACTAGCGGCTACAATGAGCAGTTCTTC.